This T cell receptor (beta chain) was sequenced for a study of cytomegalovirus exposure and HLA in healthy donors. At the level of the study: Of more than 350 genotyped donors, 70% to 85% clustered with self-reported Caucasian donors.

Primers included in the PCR were 60 Vbeta and 13 Jbeta primers. The method was immunoSEQ multiplex PCR; TCRdb's version includes in-frame clones alone and lacks a portion of them. The sample lists about 280,000 clones, roughly 89% occurring once. CDR1 and CDR2 from the germline V gene are SGHAT and FQNNGV. The CDR3 length is 15 residues. J was trimmed by 4 bases and V by 5 bases; bases with no gene match: 10. The source of this sequence is a woman between 18 and 29 years old in good health and CMV-seronegative. The sample consisted of PBMCs. The V and J genes are TRBV11-2 and TRBJ1-2; 7 positions match TRBD1. CDR3 sequence: CASSDTPGQTYGYTF. In nucleotides, the CDR3 is TGTGCCAGCAGCGACACACCGGGACAGACCTATGGCTACACCTTC.